This entry lists 11 T cell receptor beta chains sequenced from one sample in a study of blood T cells in healthy people across ages. Next came a second PCR, run for roughly 6 to 11 cycles, which used a sample-barcoded 5' primer along with a J-beta primer mix. TCRdb used MiXCR to reprocess the 5' RACE reads, holding one entry per CDR3 protein. The profile covers just over 1 million distinct CDR3 sequences, with 45% appearing a single time and under 20% taken by the ten largest. Sequencing was done on a sample of blood. These receptors came from a woman aged 55-69 years in good health.

This chain joins TRBV20-1 and TRBJ2-1, with D unclear. The ends were cut back, 0 bases at V and 2 bases at J, with 14 bases in the middle. The CDR3 totals 16 residues. Germline-derived CDR1 and CDR2 are DFQATT and SNEGSKA (reference sequence). The CDR3 loop is CSARDVAKDTYNEQFF. In nucleotides, the CDR3 is TGCAGTGCTAGAGATGTGGCCAAGGATACCTACAATGAGCAGTTCTTC.

J is TRBJ2-3 and V is TRBV12-3 or TRBV12-4; D possibly corresponds to TRBD1 (6 bases). V lost 6 bases and J lost 4, with 20 bases in between. The CDR3 contains 16 residues. The CDR3 bases are TGTGCCAGCAGGACCCGGGACAACCGGGTTTCAGATACGCAGTATTTT. It specifies CASRTRDNRVSDTQYF.

Points on this clonotype: The junction departs from the called germline gene at one end, perhaps through a read error. The chain couples TRBV9 to TRBJ2-7; the D call may be TRBD1 or TRBD2 (6 bases each). The CDR3 has 14 residues. Germline CDR1 is SGDLS and CDR2 is YYNGEE. The CDR3 is CASSVGGADYGQYF. CDR3 in DNA: TGTGCCAGCAGCGTAGGGGGGGCTGACTACGGGCAGTACTTC.

Note on this clonotype: This may arise from a read error, as a much more abundant clone is one base away. V is TRBV9 and J is TRBJ2-7, with 7 bases fitting TRBD2. Germline V gene sequence: CDR1 SGDLS, CDR2 YYNGEE. V shed 3 bases and J 2 bases; nucleotides not matched to a gene: 8. The CDR3 runs 15 residues. The CDR3 loop reads CASSGDGRTAYEQYF. CDR3 DNA: TGTGCCAGCAGCGGAGACGGGAGGACCGCCTACGAGCAGTACTTC.

V usage is TRBV4-2 and J usage is TRBJ2-3; 7 positions agree with TRBD2. Germline CDR1 LGHNA, CDR2 YNFKEQ. The V gene end was trimmed by 0 bases and the J gene end by 6 bases; junction bases not matched to a gene: 9. The CDR3 is 16 residues long. CDR3 in DNA: TGTGCCAGCAGCCAAGAGGAGGGAGGGCCGTTGGATACGCAGTATTTT. It translates to CASSQEEGGPLDTQYF.

The chain carries TRBV27 and TRBJ2-1, with D perhaps TRBD2 (6 bases). The DNA end favors TRBJ2-7, so the J call may be wrong. CDR1 MNHEY and CDR2 SMNVEV come from the germline V gene (reference sequence). The CDR3 sequence is 15 residues long. The CDR3 region has the DNA TGTGCCAGCAGCGAGGACTACAGCTCCTACAATGAGCAGTACTTC. This sequence encodes CASSEDYSSYNEQYF.

The rearrangement joins TRBV20-1 to TRBJ2-1; D might be TRBD1 or TRBD2, each matching 5 bases. CDR3 length: 15 residues. Germline lookup yields CDR1 DFQATT and CDR2 SNEGSKA (reference sequence). The V end was cut by 4 bases, the J end by 5 bases, with 18 bases between. Written as DNA, the CDR3 is TGCAGTGCTAAATACCCGGGACCATCGAACAATGAGCAGTTCTTC. Translated: CSAKYPGPSNNEQFF.

The chain is built from TRBV25-1 and TRBJ2-1; D is uncertain. Trimming stripped 4 bases from V and 4 bases from J, with 11 bases between. Germline assignment: CDR1 MGHDK and CDR2 SYGVNS. The CDR3 has 14 amino acids. CDR3 residues: CASSGQSPYNEQFF. In DNA form, the CDR3 reads TGTGCCAGCAGTGGCCAAAGCCCTTACAATGAGCAGTTCTTC.

The chain recombines TRBV11-2 with TRBJ2-5; TRBD2 agrees at 7 bases. The V gene's germline CDR1 is SGHAT and CDR2 FQNNGV. CDR3 length: 13 amino acids. V shed 5 bases, J shed 11 bases, and the junction held 11 bases outside the gene matches. The CDR3 region is CASSTGLDLEQYF. The DNA of the CDR3 is TGTGCCAGCAGCACAGGACTAGATCTTGAGCAGTACTTC.

This clonotype was recorded a few times. This rearrangement joins TRBV6-5 to TRBJ2-1; D gene ambiguous. Trimming left V 6 bases short and J 1 base short, with 10 bases between. The CDR3 consists of 14 residues. The germline gives CDR1 MNHEY, CDR2 SVGAGI. CDR3 in DNA: TGTGCCAGCAGGATCAAGGCTTCCTACAATGAGCAGTTCTTC. Its protein is CASRIKASYNEQFF.

The V gene is TRBV20-1, the J gene TRBJ2-1, with D tentatively TRBD2 (5 bases). V lost 4 bases to trimming and J lost 12 bases, with 25 bases between them. CDR3 length: 15 residues. Germline V gene lookup returns CDR1 DFQATT and CDR2 SNEGSKA (reference sequence). The CDR3 loop is CSANPLAASTDTQFF. The CDR3 DNA reads TGCAGTGCTAACCCACTGGCGGCTAGCACAGATACGCAGTTCTTC.